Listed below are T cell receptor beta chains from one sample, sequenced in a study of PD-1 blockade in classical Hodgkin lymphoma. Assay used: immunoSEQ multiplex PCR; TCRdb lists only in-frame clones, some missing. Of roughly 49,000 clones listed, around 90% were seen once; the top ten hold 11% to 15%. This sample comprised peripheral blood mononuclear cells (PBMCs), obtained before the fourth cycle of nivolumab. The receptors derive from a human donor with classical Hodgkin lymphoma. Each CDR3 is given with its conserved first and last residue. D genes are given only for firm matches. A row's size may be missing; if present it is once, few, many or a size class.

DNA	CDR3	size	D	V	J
TGTGCCAGCAGTTACGCAGAGACTAGCGGCAGGGACGAGCAGTACTTC	CASSYAETSGRDEQYF	.	TRBD2	TRBV6-5	TRBJ2-7
TGCGCCAGCGGCCCTAGCGGGAGTGGCTACGAGCAGTACTTC	CASGPSGSGYEQYF	.	TRBD2	TRBV5-1	TRBJ2-7
TGTGCCATCAAGGGTGCGGTGACTAGCGGGAACTACGAGCAGTACTTC	CAIKGAVTSGNYEQYF	.	TRBD2	TRBV10-3	TRBJ2-7
TGTGCCAGCAGTGAAGAGCTAGCGGGAGGGCCAGATACGCAGTATTTT	CASSEELAGGPDTQYF	few	TRBD2	TRBV6-1	TRBJ2-3
TGTGCCAGCAGTGAAATGGGAGAGACTGAAGCTTTCTTT	CASSEMGETEAFF	.	.	TRBV6-1	TRBJ1-1
TGCAGCGCCACTTTTAGCGGGAGGGACCTCCCGGCGTCCTACAATGAGCAGTTCTTC	CSATFSGRDLPASYNEQFF	.	TRBD2	TRBV29-1	TRBJ2-1
TGCGCCAGCAGTTATACAGCCGGGAATCAGCCCCAGCATTTT	CASSYTAGNQPQHF	once	.	TRBV5-1	TRBJ1-5
TGTGCCAGCAGCTTCTCTACCGCCTACAATGAGCAGTTCTTC	CASSFSTAYNEQFF	.	.	TRBV11-2	TRBJ2-1
TGTGCCAGCAAGTTTGGGCTGAACACTGAAGCTTTCTTT	CASKFGLNTEAFF	.	.	TRBV6-5	TRBJ1-1
TGTGCCAGCAGCCCGACAGGGGGAATGGATCAGCCCCAGCATTTT	CASSPTGGMDQPQHF	once	TRBD1	TRBV7-6	TRBJ1-5
TGTGCCAGTACCCTCCTCCCGCCTACAACTCAGCCCCAGCATTTT	CASTLLPPTTQPQHF	few	.	TRBV19	TRBJ1-5